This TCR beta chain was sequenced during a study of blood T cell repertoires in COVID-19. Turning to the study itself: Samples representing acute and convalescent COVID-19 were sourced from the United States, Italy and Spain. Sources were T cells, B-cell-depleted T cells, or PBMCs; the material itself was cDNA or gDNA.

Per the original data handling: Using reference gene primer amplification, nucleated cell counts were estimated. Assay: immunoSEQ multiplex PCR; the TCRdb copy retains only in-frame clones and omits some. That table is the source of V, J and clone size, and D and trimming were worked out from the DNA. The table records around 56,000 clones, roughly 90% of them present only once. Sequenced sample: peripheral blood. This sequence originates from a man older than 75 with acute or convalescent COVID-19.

The CDR3, as DNA: TGTGCCAGCGGGACAGGGTATGAAAAACTGTTTTTT. Its protein is CASGTGYEKLFF. The gene calls are TRBV7-9 and TRBJ1-4; TRBD1 matches 9 bases. Germline CDR1 SEHNR, CDR2 FQNEAQ (reference sequence). There are 12 residues in the CDR3. Losses at the gene ends were 8 bases for V and 6 bases for J; bases not matched to a gene: 1.